This T cell receptor beta chain is drawn from a study of type 1 regulatory T cells. At the level of the study: T-allo10 is a Tr1-enriched, alloantigen-specific CD4 T cell product made in vitro.

This clonotype has more than one count but fewer than ten. No antigen is known for it. MiXCR, run by TCRdb on the reads, gives a single entry per CDR3 protein. The sample contains more than 60,000 distinct CDR3 sequences, more than 45% of which appear only once. Germline V lookup: CDR1 SGHAT, CDR2 FQNNGV. Trimming took off 2 bases at V and 0 bases at J, with 13 bases between the two ends. This CDR3 spans 16 amino acids. Overall study findings and caveats: Type 1 regulatory T cells had a more restricted TCR repertoire than non-type 1 regulatory T cells.

Sample: cultured non-Tr1 T cells, either the whole culture or a sorted T cell fraction (not recorded which). This receptor was identified in a human donor in good health. The V call is TRBV11-2, the J call TRBJ1-1; perhaps TRBD1 as D (5 bases). The CDR3 DNA follows: TGTGCCAGCAGCTTATATTTGGGGGAAGTGAACACTGAAGCTTTCTTT. It translates to CASSLYLGEVNTEAFF.